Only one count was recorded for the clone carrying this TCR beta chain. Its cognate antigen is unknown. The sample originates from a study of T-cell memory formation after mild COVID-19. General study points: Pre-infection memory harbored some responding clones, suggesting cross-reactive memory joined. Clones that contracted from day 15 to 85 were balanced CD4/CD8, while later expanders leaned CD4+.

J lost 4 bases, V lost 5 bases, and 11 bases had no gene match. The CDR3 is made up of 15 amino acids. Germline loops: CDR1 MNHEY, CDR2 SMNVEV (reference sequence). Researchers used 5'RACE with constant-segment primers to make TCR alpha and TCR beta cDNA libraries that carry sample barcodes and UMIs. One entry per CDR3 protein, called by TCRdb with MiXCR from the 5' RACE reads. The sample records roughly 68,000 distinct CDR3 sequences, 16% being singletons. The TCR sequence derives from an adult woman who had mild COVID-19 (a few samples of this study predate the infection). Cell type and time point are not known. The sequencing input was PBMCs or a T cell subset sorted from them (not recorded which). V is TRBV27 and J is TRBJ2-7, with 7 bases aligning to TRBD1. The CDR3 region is CASSPRQGHRYEQYF. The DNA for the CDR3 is TGTGCCAGCAGTCCCCGACAGGGTCATAGGTACGAGCAGTACTTC.